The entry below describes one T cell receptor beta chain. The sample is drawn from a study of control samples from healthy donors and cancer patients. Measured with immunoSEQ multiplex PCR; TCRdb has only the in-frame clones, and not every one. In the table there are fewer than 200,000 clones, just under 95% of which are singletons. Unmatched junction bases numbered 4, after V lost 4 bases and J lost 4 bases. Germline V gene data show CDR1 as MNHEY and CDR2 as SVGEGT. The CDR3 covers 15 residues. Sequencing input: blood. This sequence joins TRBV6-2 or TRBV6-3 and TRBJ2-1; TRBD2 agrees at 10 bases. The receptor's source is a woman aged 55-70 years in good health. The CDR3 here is CASSFSGGLYNEQFF. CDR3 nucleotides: TGTGCCAGCAGTTTTAGCGGGGGGCTGTACAATGAGCAGTTCTTC.